A selection of T cell receptor beta chains follows, all from one sample in a study of T cells in Graves' hyperthyroidism and ophthalmopathy. TCRdb called the multiplex PCR reads again in MiXCR, with one record for every CDR3 protein. This sample has approximately 640,000 distinct CDR3 sequences, with approximately 15% found just once. The sequencing input was blood. These receptors all come from a man between 50 and 59 years old with Graves' hyperthyroidism. Both conserved end residues are part of each CDR3. A D gene is named only where the DNA matches it firmly. Expanded clones get a size class; other rows say once, few or many, or leave the size out.

many,13,TRBV19,TRBJ1-5,-,CASSARLGQPQHF,TGTGCCAGTAGTGCTCGACTCGGGCAGCCCCAGCATTTT
many,13,TRBV6-1,TRBJ2-1,TRBD1,CASRPSTGGEQFF,TGTGCCAGCAGGCCAAGTACAGGGGGTGAGCAGTTCTTC
many,14,TRBV29-1,TRBJ2-7,TRBD1,CSVSTDRGSYEQYF,TGCAGCGTTTCTACCGACAGGGGCTCCTACGAGCAGTACTTC
-,17,TRBV4-3,TRBJ1-6,-,CASSQDPPGQYSSPLHF,TGCGCCAGCAGCCAAGATCCCCCGGGGCAATATAGTTCACCCCTCCACTTT
many,17,TRBV5-5,TRBJ2-2,TRBD2,CASSDPFRGGSAGELFF,TGTGCCAGCAGCGACCCGTTTCGGGGAGGGAGTGCCGGGGAGCTGTTTTTT
many,14,TRBV7-2,TRBJ2-5,-,CASSHGLPRETQYF,TGTGCCAGCAGTCACGGACTGCCGCGGGAGACCCAGTACTTC
many,14,TRBV11-3,TRBJ2-5,-,CASSLDGEQETQYF,TGTGCCAGCAGCTTAGACGGCGAGCAAGAGACCCAGTACTTC
many,14,TRBV27,TRBJ2-1,-,CASGGLDSGNEQFF,TGTGCCAGCGGGGGTCTAGATTCTGGCAATGAGCAGTTCTTC
-,16,TRBV28,TRBJ2-5,-,CASSFYRGSVGETQYF,TGTGCCAGCAGTTTTTACCGGGGGTCAGTCGGGGAGACCCAGTACTTC
many,15,TRBV12-3/TRBV12-4,TRBJ2-2,TRBD2,CASSLMTSHTGELFF,TGTGCCAGCAGTTTAATGACTAGCCACACCGGGGAGCTGTTTTTT
many,15,TRBV12-3/TRBV12-4,TRBJ2-4,TRBD1,CASGSRGTGGNIQYF,TGTGCCAGCGGAAGTAGGGGGACAGGGGGAAACATTCAGTACTTC
-,17,TRBV19,TRBJ2-2,TRBD2,CASSLQGLAENTGELFF,TGTGCCAGTAGTTTACAAGGACTAGCCGAAAACACCGGGGAGCTGTTTTTT
-,15,TRBV3-1,TRBJ1-2,-,CASSPRDKANYGYTF,TGTGCCAGCAGCCCGCGGGACAAAGCTAACTATGGCTACACCTTC
once,14,TRBV6-4,TRBJ1-2,TRBD1,CASSDSRDRGGYTF,TGTGCCAGCAGTGACTCGAGAGACAGGGGCGGCTACACCTTC
-,18,TRBV7-8,TRBJ2-3,-,CASSPRLPFAEYTDTQYF,TGTGCCAGCAGCCCCCGCCTTCCGTTTGCGGAGTACACAGATACGCAGTATTTT
many,16,TRBV6-1,TRBJ2-6,-,CASSEGGGSGANVLTF,TGTGCCAGCAGTGAAGGGGGAGGCTCTGGGGCCAACGTCCTGACTTTC
few,17,TRBV4-3,TRBJ2-7,TRBD1,CASSRGTGRRLGYEQYF,TGCGCCAGCAGCCGCGGGACAGGTCGGCGCCTAGGGTACGAGCAGTACTTC
many,13,TRBV28,TRBJ2-7,TRBD2,CASRLAGDPGQYF,TGTGCCAGCCGACTAGCGGGTGATCCCGGGCAGTACTTC
-,14,TRBV6-1,TRBJ2-5,-,CASSLPSVEGTQYF,TGTGCCAGCAGTCTTCCATCCGTGGAAGGGACCCAGTACTTC
-,11,TRBV5-5,TRBJ1-1,-,CASSREVEAFF,TGTGCCAGCAGCCGGGAGGTTGAAGCTTTCTTT
-,15,TRBV10-2,TRBJ2-1,TRBD2,CASSGSGIGYNEQFF,TGCGCCAGCAGTGGTAGCGGGATCGGCTACAATGAGCAGTTCTTC
many,17,TRBV10-3,TRBJ1-3,-,CAISESEGSLSGNTIYF,TGTGCCATCAGTGAGTCGGAGGGCAGCCTCTCTGGAAACACCATATATTTT
many,13,TRBV15,TRBJ1-5,-,CATSSYQEQPQHF,TGTGCCACCAGCAGTTATCAGGAGCAGCCCCAGCATTTT
-,16,TRBV3-1,TRBJ2-7,TRBD2,CASSSTSGRFGNEQYF,TGTGCCAGCAGTTCGACTAGCGGGAGATTCGGCAACGAGCAGTACTTC
many,17,TRBV27,TRBJ2-3,-,CASSPLFYQALRDTQYF,TGTGCCAGCAGTCCCCTCTTCTATCAGGCACTTAGAGATACGCAGTATTTT
once,15,TRBV2,TRBJ1-5,-,CASRSDGSPNQPQHF,TGTGCCAGCAGGTCCGATGGGTCCCCGAATCAGCCCCAGCATTTT
many,15,TRBV2,TRBJ2-2,-,CASRDSGTNTGELFF,TGTGCCAGCCGAGATTCCGGGACGAACACCGGGGAGCTGTTTTTT
many,17,TRBV14,TRBJ2-6,TRBD1,CASSQTGGYTGANVLTF,TGTGCCAGCAGCCAGACAGGGGGCTACACTGGGGCCAACGTCCTGACTTTC
-,13,TRBV20-1,TRBJ2-7,-,CSAAGGVSYEQYF,TGCAGTGCCGCGGGTGGCGTTTCCTACGAGCAGTACTTC
many,14,TRBV2,TRBJ2-1,-,CASPPEGDYNEQFF,TGTGCCAGCCCCCCCGAGGGGGATTACAATGAGCAGTTCTTC
many,16,TRBV10-3,TRBJ1-1,TRBD1,CAISESGGGLRAEAFF,TGTGCCATCAGTGAGTCAGGGGGCGGATTACGTGCTGAAGCTTTCTTT
-,11,TRBV11-2,TRBJ1-4,-,CASSNQEKLFF,TGTGCCAGCAGCAATCAAGAAAAACTGTTTTTT
-,15,TRBV7-2,TRBJ2-7,-,CASTHSPQDRYEQYF,TGTGCCAGCACCCATAGTCCCCAGGATCGCTACGAGCAGTACTTC
many,15,TRBV28,TRBJ1-2,TRBD1,CASSLGGGQNYGYTF,TGTGCCAGCAGTTTAGGAGGGGGACAGAACTATGGCTACACCTTC
many,13,TRBV20-1,TRBJ1-6,-,CSALGDGPSPLHF,TGCAGTGCTCTAGGGGACGGGCCTTCACCCCTCCACTTT
few,16,TRBV9,TRBJ1-2,TRBD1,CASSVEGQLPNYGYTF,TGTGCCAGCAGCGTAGAGGGACAGCTCCCTAACTATGGCTACACCTTC
-,20,TRBV19,TRBJ2-1,TRBD2,CASSMGGLAGASPSYNEQFF,TGTGCCAGTAGTATGGGTGGGTTGGCGGGAGCCTCCCCCTCCTACAATGAGCAGTTCTTC
many,14,TRBV11-3,TRBJ2-7,-,CASSSRSGRYEQYF,TGTGCCAGCAGCTCCCGGTCGGGGCGCTACGAGCAGTACTTC
many,15,TRBV28,TRBJ1-1,-,CASRQERMEPVRAFF,TGTGCCAGCAGACAGGAACGGATGGAACCGGTCAGGGCTTTCTTT
-,14,TRBV9,TRBJ2-7,-,CASSPRLATYEQYF,TGTGCCAGCAGCCCCCGGCTGGCGACCTACGAGCAGTACTTC